The clone carrying this T cell receptor (beta chain) was detected only a few times. The antigen remains unidentified. The sample originates from a study of cytotoxic CD8 clonotypes in ibrutinib-treated CLL. Across the study: There were 11 relapsed/refractory patients and about 15 treatment-naive patients, and around 18 were IGHV unmutated.

The junction had 15 bases not matched to a gene; V was cut back by 7 bases and J by 8 bases. The CDR3 length is 15 residues. Germline V gene lookup returns CDR1 MDHEN and CDR2 SYDVKM. Study results and limitations: Patients had baseline clonality above age-matched healthy donors, and this clonality moved with circulating CD8+ T-cell counts.

The intended depth for sequencing was 1 in 200,000 to 1 in 1 million T cells. The method was immunoSEQ multiplex PCR; TCRdb's version includes in-frame clones alone and lacks a portion of them. The repertoire holds roughly 190,000 clones, approximately 68% seen once, with roughly 12% in the top ten. The sample in question was PBMCs, obtained after 24 months of ibrutinib treatment. This TCR was recovered from a human donor with chronic lymphocytic leukemia. The chain recombines TRBV28 with TRBJ1-2; TRBD1 aligns across 8 bases. CDR3 residues: CASTLGGQGAPGYTF. CDR3 bases: TGTGCCAGCACCCTAGGTGGTCAGGGGGCGCCCGGCTACACCTTC.